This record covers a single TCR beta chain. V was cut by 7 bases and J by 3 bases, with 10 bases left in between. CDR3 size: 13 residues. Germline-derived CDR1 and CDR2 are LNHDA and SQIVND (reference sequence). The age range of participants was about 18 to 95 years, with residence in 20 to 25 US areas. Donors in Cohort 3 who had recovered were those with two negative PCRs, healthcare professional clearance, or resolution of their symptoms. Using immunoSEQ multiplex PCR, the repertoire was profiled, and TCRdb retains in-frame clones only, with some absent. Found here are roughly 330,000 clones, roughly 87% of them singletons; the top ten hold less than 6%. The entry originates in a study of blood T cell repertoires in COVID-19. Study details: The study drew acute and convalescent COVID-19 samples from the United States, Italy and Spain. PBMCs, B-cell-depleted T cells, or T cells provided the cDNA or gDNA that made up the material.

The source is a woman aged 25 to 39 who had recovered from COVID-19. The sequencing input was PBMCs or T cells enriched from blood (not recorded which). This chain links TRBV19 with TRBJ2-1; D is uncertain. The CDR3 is CASTRSHYNEQFF. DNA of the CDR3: TGTGCCAGTACTAGGAGTCACTACAATGAGCAGTTCTTC.